This T cell receptor beta chain came from a study of technical replicates of blood from four donors. This CDR3 has 14 amino acids. Looked up from germline, CDR1 is GTSNPN and CDR2 is SVGIG (reference sequence). V gave up 5 bases and J gave up 1 base, with 14 bases separating them. This table comes from immunoSEQ multiplex PCR, and its TCRdb copy is limited to in-frame clones, with some not included. The profile shows about 91,000 clones, 92% of them singletons. The chain uses TRBV30 and TRBJ2-5; D might be TRBD1 (6 bases). The TCR was taken from a human donor in good health. Sequencing was done on a sample of T cells isolated from PBMCs. This chain's CDR3 is CAWQQGAIQETQYF. DNA of the CDR3: TGTGCCTGGCAACAGGGCGCGATCCAAGAGACCCAGTACTTC.